These 3 T cell receptor beta chains were sequenced from one sample in a study of blood T cell repertoires in COVID-19. The assay was immunoSEQ multiplex PCR, and TCRdb's table has in-frame clones only and misses some. The sample lists about 330,000 clones; approximately 90% were seen once. Sequenced input: peripheral blood. All receptors come from a man aged 30-40 years with COVID-19, enrolled during active disease.

This clone showed up just once. The chain is built from TRBV5-4 and TRBJ1-2; 9 positions agree with TRBD1. The CDR3 is 15 amino acids. Germline values: CDR1 SGHNT, CDR2 YYREEE (reference sequence). With 5 bases clipped from V and 3 bases from J, the junction kept 8 bases outside the gene matches. The CDR3 DNA sequence: TGTGCCAGCAGGTCCGGGACAGGGAATTACTATGGCTACACCTTC. This codes for CASRSGTGNYYGYTF.

There are a few counts of this clone. V usage is TRBV7-9 and J usage is TRBJ2-7; 7 nucleotides agree with TRBD2. Germline V CDR1 and CDR2: SEHNR, FQNEAQ (reference sequence). The CDR3 is 14 residues long. The V gene end was trimmed by 4 bases and the J gene end by 4 bases; junction bases not matched to a gene: 7. The DNA for the CDR3 is TGTGCCAGCAGCTACGGCGGGAGTGTATACGAGCAGTACTTC. Protein product: CASSYGGSVYEQYF. The entire variable domain, with the rest obtained from reference TRBV7-9 and TRBJ2-7, is as follows: DTGVSQNPRHKITKRGQNVTFRCDPISEHNRLYWYRQTLGQGPEFLTYFQNEAQLEKSRLLSDRFSAERPKGSFSTLEIQRTEQGDSAMYLCASSYGGSVYEQYFGPGTRLTVT.

The chain recombines TRBV5-1 with TRBJ1-2, with TRBD1 matching 8 bases. Per germline, CDR1 SGHRS and CDR2 YFSETQ. The CDR3 loop spans 15 amino acids. J was trimmed by 4 bases and V by 3 bases; bases with no gene match: 8. CDR3 residues: CASSWPGQEGYGYTF. As DNA, the CDR3 is TGCGCCAGCAGCTGGCCGGGACAGGAGGGCTATGGCTACACCTTC.